Below, one TCR beta chain is given with its context. Its antigen remains unidentified. These gene names are mouse names. The read ends 1 residue before the CDR3 terminus; that terminus is restored from the germline J gene. Time point indicated: mouse harvest day 14 after allogeneic transplant. Each mouse received 10^7 T-cell-depleted marrow cells plus 10^6 splenic CD5+ T cells by tail vein. This mouse GVHD model was MHC-mismatched B6 to BALB/c, profiled day 7 or 14. The trim removed 4 bases at V and 5 bases at J, leaving 3 bases unmatched. CDR3 length: 15 residues. CDR1 is SNHLY, CDR2 FYNGKV, per germline (reference sequence). The source of the sample is a study of tissue T cells after allogeneic stem cell transplantation. TCRbeta CDR3 was sequenced at survey depth with template counts. Using immunoSEQ multiplex PCR, the repertoire was profiled, and TCRdb retains in-frame clones only, with some absent. Among just under 4,500 clones, more than 45% were seen once, and the ten largest hold approximately 16%.

Study results and caveats: Within patients, tissue anatomy strongly shaped TCR repertoire composition.

This receptor was identified in a female BALB/c mouse given C57BL/6 T cells with graft-versus-host disease after an allogeneic hematopoietic cell transplant. The specimen was lymph node tissue. The genes are TRBV3 and TRBJ1-4; TRBD1 matches at 11 bases. CDR3 bases read: TGTGCCAGCAGCTCCCGGGACAGGGGGAACGAAAGATTATTT. This gives the protein CASSSRDRGNERLF. The full CDR3 sequence reads CASSSRDRGNERLFF.